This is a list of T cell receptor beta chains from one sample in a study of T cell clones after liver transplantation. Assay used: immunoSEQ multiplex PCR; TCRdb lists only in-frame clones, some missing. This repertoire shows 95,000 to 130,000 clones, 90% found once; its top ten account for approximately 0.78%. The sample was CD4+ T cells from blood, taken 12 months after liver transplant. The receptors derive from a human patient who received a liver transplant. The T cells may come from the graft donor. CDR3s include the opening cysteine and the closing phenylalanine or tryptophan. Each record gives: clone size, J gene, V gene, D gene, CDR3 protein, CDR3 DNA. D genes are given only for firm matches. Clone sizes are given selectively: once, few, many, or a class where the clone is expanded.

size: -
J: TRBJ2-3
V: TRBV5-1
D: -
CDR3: CASSLDSSTDTQYF
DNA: TGCGCCAGCAGCTTGGACAGTAGCACAGATACGCAGTATTTT

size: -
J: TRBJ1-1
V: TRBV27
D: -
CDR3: CASSLSRLSEAFF
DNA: TGTGCCAGCAGTTTATCGAGGCTGTCTGAAGCTTTCTTT

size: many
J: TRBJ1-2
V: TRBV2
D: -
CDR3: CASSETGLSYGYTF
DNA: TGTGCCAGCAGTGAAACCGGACTTTCCTATGGCTACACCTTC

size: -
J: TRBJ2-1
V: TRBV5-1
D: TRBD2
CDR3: CASSPGRRTSGIFAYNEQFF
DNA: TGCGCCAGCAGCCCGGGACGGAGGACTAGCGGGATTTTCGCCTACAATGAGCAGTTCTTC

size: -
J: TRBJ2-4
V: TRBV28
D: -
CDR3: CASSPGIKGIQYF
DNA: TGTGCCAGCAGCCCAGGGATTAAGGGCATTCAGTACTTC

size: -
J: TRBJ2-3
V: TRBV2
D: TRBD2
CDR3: CASSEMLVAGGPPDTQYF
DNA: TGTGCCAGCAGTGAAATGTTAGTAGCGGGAGGCCCCCCAGATACGCAGTATTTT

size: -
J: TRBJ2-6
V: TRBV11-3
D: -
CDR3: CASSLAIRVSGANVLTF
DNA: TGTGCCAGCAGCTTAGCCATCCGGGTCTCTGGGGCCAACGTCCTGACTTTC

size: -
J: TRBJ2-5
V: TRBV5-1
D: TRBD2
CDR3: CASSLSGASETQYF
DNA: TGCGCCAGCAGCTTGAGCGGGGCTAGTGAGACCCAGTACTTC

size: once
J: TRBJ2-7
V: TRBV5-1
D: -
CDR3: CASSLVGASGEQYF
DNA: TGCGCCAGCAGCTTGGTGGGAGCCTCGGGCGAGCAGTACTTC

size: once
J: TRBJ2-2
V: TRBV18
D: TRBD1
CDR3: CASSPLQGATTGELFF
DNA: TGTGCCAGCTCACCACTGCAGGGGGCGACGACCGGGGAGCTGTTTTTT

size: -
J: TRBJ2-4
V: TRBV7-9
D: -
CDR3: CASSPAPVQAEKNIQYF
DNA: TGTGCCAGCAGCCCTGCCCCCGTCCAGGCCGAGAAAAACATTCAGTACTTC

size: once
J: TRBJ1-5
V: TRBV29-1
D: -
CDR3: CSVRTQSNQPQHF
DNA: TGCAGCGTTCGGACTCAGAGCAATCAGCCCCAGCATTTT

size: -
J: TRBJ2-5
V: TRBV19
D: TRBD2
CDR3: CASSMSLAGGETQYF
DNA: TGTGCCAGTAGTATGTCTCTAGCGGGAGGGGAGACCCAGTACTTC

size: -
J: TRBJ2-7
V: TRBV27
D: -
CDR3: CASSLSGPTYEQYF
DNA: TGTGCCAGCAGTTTATCAGGTCCGACCTACGAGCAGTACTTC

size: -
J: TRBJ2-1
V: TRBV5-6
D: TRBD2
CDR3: CASSSPGLAGTQQFF
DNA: TGTGCCAGCAGTTCCCCGGGACTAGCGGGAACACAGCAGTTCTTC

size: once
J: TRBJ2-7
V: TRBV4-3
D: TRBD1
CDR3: CASSQSDRATAEQYF
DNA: TGCGCCAGCAGCCAGAGCGACAGGGCTACCGCCGAGCAGTACTTC

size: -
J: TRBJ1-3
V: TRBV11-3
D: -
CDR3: CASSPGVGSGNTIYF
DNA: TGTGCCAGCAGCCCGGGGGTCGGCTCTGGAAACACCATATATTTT

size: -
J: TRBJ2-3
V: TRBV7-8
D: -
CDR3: CASSSGATDTQYF
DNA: TGTGCCAGCAGCTCTGGCGCCACAGATACGCAGTATTTT

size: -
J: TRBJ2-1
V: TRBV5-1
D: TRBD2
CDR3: CASSYGLAGTNEQFF
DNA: TGCGCCAGCAGCTACGGACTAGCGGGTACCAATGAGCAGTTCTTC

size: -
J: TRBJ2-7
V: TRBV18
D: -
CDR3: CASSPGPGPGYEQYF
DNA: TGTGCCAGCTCACCGGGGCCGGGGCCGGGCTACGAGCAGTACTTC

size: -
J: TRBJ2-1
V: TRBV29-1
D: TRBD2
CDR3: CSVSGTSIYNEQFF
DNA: TGCAGCGTTTCCGGGACTAGTATCTACAATGAGCAGTTCTTC

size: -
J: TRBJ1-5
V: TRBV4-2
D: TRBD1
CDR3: CASSQGQGLQPQHF
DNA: TGTGCCAGCAGCCAAGGACAGGGCCTTCAGCCCCAGCATTTT

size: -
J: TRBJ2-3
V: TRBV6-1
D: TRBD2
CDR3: CASSEAGTSGRAADTQYF
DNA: TGTGCCAGCAGTGAAGCCGGGACTAGCGGGAGGGCAGCAGATACGCAGTATTTT

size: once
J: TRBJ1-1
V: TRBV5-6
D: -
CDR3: CASSLVRYTNTEAFF
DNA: TGTGCCAGCAGCTTGGTTAGGTATACGAACACTGAAGCTTTCTTT

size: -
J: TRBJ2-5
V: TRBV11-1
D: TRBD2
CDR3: CASSSTSGSIKTQYF
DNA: TGTGCCAGCAGCTCCACTAGCGGGAGTATTAAGACCCAGTACTTC

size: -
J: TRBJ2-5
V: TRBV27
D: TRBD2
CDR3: CARMGRAGRETQYF
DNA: TGTGCCAGAATGGGGAGGGCGGGTAGAGAGACCCAGTACTTC

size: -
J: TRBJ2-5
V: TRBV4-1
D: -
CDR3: CASSQDGGRPRETQYF
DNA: TGCGCCAGCAGCCAAGATGGAGGGAGGCCTCGTGAGACCCAGTACTTC

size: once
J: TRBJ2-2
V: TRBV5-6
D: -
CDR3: CASSLGPGRNTGELFF
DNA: TGTGCCAGCAGCTTGGGCCCAGGGCGGAACACCGGGGAGCTGTTTTTT

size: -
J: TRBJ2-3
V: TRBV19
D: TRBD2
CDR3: CASSRMTSGTDTQYF
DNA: TGTGCCAGTAGTAGGATGACTAGCGGGACAGATACGCAGTATTTT

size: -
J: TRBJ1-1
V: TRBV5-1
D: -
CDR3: CASRFNSNLNTEAFF
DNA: TGCGCCAGCAGATTCAACAGCAATTTGAACACTGAAGCTTTCTTT